This TCR beta chain is from a study of T cells and Merkel cell carcinoma outcomes. The study's findings and limits: Repertoire plus T-cell density reportedly predicted Merkel cell carcinoma outcomes.

Notes on this clone: The antigen remains unidentified.

The CDR3 totals 17 residues. The J segment lost 0 bases and the V segment lost 3 bases, leaving 6 bases of the junction unmatched. The germline V gene encodes CDR1 SGHNT and CDR2 YYREEE (reference sequence). Using immunoSEQ multiplex PCR, the repertoire was profiled, and TCRdb retains in-frame clones only, with some absent. The sample has roughly 2,000 clones, around 90% seen once. The material sequenced was tumor tissue from Merkel cell carcinoma. The sequence was collected from a human donor with Merkel cell carcinoma. The chain recombines TRBV5-4 with TRBJ2-6; 7 positions agree with TRBD2. CDR3 sequence: CASSWGGVNSGANVLTF. The CDR3 DNA reads TGTGCCAGCAGCTGGGGAGGGGTGAACTCTGGGGCCAACGTCCTGACTTTC.